This TCR beta chain is from a study of beta chain features in type 1 diabetes. Study overall: Age, gender, cell numbers and subset yield matched between patients and controls.

This clone occurred a few times. The CDR3 consists of 16 residues. Germline CDR1 reads GTSNPN; CDR2 reads SVGIG (reference sequence). The trim removed 4 bases at V and 0 bases at J, leaving 9 bases unmatched. Cell sorting via CD45RO/CCR7/CD25/CD127/CD95/CD27 was performed to obtain CD4+ naive, central memory, regulatory and stem cell-like memory cells. Sequenced material consisted of expressed TCRB transcripts (all of the isolated RNA was reverse transcribed). TCRdb keeps only in-frame clones here, not all; method: immunoSEQ multiplex PCR. Of 200,000 to 250,000 clones listed, 68% are singletons. The sequenced sample was naive CD4+ T cells from blood. The J gene is TRBJ1-2, the V gene TRBV30, with 9 bases identical to TRBD1. This receptor was identified in a man aged 25 to 40 in good health. The CDR3 here is CAWMIGTGPANYGYTF. The CDR3, as DNA: TGTGCCTGGATGATCGGGACAGGGCCCGCTAACTATGGCTACACCTTC.